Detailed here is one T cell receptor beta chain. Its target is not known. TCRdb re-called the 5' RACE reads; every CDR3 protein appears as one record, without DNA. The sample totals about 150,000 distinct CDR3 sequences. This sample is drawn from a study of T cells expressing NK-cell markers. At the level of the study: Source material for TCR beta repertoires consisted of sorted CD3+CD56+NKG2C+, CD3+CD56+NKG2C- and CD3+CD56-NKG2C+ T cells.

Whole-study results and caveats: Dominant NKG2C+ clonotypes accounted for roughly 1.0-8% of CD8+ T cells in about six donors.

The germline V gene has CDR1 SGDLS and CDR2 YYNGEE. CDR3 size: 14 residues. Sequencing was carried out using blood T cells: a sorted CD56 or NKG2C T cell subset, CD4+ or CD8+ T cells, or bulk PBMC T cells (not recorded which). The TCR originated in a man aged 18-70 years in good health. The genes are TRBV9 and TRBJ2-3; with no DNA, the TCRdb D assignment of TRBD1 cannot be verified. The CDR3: CASRGPLVSDTQYF. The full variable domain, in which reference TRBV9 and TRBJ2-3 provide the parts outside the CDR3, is DSGVTQTPKHLITATGQRVTLRCSPRSGDLSVYWYQQSLDQGLQFLIQYYNGEERAKGNILERFSAQQFPDLHSELNLSSLELGDSALYFCASRGPLVSDTQYFGPGTRLTVL.